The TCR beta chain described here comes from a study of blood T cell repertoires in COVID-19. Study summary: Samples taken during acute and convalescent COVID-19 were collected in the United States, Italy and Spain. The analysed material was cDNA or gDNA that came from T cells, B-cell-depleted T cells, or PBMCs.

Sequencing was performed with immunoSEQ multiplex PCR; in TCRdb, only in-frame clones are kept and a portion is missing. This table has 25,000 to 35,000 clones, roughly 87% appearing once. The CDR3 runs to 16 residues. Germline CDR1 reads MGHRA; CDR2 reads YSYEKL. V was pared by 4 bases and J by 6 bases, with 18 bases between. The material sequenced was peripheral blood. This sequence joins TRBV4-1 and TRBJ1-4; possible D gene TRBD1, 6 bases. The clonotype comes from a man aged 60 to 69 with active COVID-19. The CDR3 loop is CASSPGGRGTYEKLFF. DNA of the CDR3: TGCGCCAGCAGCCCGGGGGGGAGGGGGACTTATGAAAAACTGTTTTTT.